This T cell receptor beta chain was captured in a study of response to subunit inactivated influenza vaccine. Whole-study results and caveats: T cells newly recruited by each seasonal influenza vaccination are few, the authors suggested.

This CDR3 contains 14 residues. Germline V gene sequence: CDR1 KGHSH, CDR2 LQKENI. Between the trimmed V and J ends, which lost 1 base and 2 bases, there was a span of 7 bases. MiXCR, run by TCRdb on the RT-PCR reads, gives a single entry per CDR3 protein. The sample has 500,000 to 600,000 distinct CDR3 sequences; around 13% are singletons. This clonotype was seen more than once but under ten times. The antigen remains unidentified. This clonotype originated in a man aged 50 to 60 who received an inactivated influenza vaccine. The chain uses TRBV18 and TRBJ2-3; possible D gene TRBD2, 5 bases. The material was PBMCs from blood, obtained 11 to 12 days after vaccination. In nucleotides, the CDR3 is TGTGCCAGCTCACCACGAGCGGCCACAGATACGCAGTATTTT. This encodes CASSPRAATDTQYF.